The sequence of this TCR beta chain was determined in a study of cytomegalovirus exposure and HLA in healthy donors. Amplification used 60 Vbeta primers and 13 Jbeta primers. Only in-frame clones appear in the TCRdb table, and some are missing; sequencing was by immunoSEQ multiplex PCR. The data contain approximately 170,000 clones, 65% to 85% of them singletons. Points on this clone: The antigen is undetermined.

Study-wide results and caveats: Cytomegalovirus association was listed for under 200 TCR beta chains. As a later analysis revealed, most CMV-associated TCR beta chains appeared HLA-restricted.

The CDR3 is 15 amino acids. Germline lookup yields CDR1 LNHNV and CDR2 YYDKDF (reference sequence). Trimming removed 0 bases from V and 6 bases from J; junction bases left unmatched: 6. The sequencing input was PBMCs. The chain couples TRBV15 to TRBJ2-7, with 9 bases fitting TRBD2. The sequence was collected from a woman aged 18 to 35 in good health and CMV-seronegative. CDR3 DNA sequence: TGTGCCACCAGCAGAGATGCGGGGCGGGAGGGCGAGCAGTACTTC. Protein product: CATSRDAGREGEQYF.